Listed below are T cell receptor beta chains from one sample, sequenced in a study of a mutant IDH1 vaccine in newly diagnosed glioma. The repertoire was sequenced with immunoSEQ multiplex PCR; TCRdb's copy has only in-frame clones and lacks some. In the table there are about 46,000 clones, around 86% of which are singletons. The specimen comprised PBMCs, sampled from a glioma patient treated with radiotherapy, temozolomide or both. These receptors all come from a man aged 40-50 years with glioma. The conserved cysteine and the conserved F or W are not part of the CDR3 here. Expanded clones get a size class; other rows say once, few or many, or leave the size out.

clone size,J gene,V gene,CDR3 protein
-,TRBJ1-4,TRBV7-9,ASSLGGQGENEKLF
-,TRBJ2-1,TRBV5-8,ASRQGLVYNEQF
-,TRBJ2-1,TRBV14,ASSHLRLPNNEQF
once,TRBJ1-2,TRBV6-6,ASSYGERNYGYT
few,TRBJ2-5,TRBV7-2,ASSLSFQETQY
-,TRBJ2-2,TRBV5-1,ASSLAVSGELF
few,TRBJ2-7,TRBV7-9,ASSPGTGRQY
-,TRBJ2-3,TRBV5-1,ASSFAADTQY
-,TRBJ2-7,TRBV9,ASSPSLDTNYEQY
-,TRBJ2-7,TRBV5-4,ASSSSYEQY
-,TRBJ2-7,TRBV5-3,ARSCTGDEQY
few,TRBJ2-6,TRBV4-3,ASSQDGAGSGANVLT
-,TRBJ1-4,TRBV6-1,ASSRVGRNEKLF
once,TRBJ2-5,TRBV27,ASSLVRGYETQY
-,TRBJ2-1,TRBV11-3,ASSLGRSSGNEQF
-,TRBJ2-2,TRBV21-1,ASTIPAWELF
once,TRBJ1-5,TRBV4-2,ASSQGSSSNQPQH
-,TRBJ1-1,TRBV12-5,ASGAGAVNTEAF
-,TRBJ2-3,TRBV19,ASSMGQGADTQY
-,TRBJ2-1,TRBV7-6,ASSFYRARGFYNEQF
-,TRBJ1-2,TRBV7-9,ASSTGHLDYGYT
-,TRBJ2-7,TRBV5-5,ASSLNSGTSGNEQY
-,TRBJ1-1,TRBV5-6,ASSSPLDYSGGTEAF
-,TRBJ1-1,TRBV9,ASSVVGRVPNTEAF
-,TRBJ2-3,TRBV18,ASSPIPPTGGAGTDTQY
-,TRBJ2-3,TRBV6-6,ASSYGGTRTDTQY
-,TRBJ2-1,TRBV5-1,ASSLLAGGDEQF
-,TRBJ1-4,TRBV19,ASNREGEKLF
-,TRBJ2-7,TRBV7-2,ASSPQTSPGDEQY
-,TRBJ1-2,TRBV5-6,ASSPGLYGYT
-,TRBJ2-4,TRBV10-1,ASRWLAGDGAKNIQY
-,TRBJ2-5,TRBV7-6,ASIKRGTREETQY
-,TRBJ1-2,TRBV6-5,ASINTVEFGMA
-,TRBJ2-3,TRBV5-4,ASSAYTDTQY
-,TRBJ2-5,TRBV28,ASVTSGRGGTQY
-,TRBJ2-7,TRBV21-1,ASRNPTPLNEQY
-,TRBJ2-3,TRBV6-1,ASTGLALTDTQY
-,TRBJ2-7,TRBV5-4,ASSLEMIYEQY
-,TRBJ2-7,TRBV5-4,ASSLIRAGGTYEQY
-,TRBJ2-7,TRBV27,ASSPPLGEQY
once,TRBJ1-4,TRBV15,ATSKGQGGEKLF
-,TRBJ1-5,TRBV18,ASSPVGDRPQPQH
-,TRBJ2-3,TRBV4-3,ASSQGAGAFSDTQY
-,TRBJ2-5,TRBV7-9,ASSLQETQY
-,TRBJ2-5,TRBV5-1,ASSVGTSGSETQY
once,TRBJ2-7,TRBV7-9,ASSPDRASYEQY
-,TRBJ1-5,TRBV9,ASSGGLGVQPQH
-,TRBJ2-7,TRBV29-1,SVEGGADPSTYEQY
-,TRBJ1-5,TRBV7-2,ASSGDRNQPQH
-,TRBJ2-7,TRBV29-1,SVFGGPYEQY
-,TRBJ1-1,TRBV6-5,ASSTSRQGDTEAF
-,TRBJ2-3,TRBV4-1,ASSQGRGQGSVDTQY
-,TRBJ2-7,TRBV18,ASSPSTGGKLSEQY
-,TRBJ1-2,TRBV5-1,ASSFGQGGGYT
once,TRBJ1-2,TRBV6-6,ATGQARAYT